The TCR beta chain described here comes from a study of shared T cell receptors in the human thymus. With 0 bases clipped from V and 8 bases from J, the junction kept 7 bases outside the gene matches. Germline lookup yields CDR1 LGHNA and CDR2 YNFKEQ. The CDR3 is 16 residues long. Only in-frame clones appear in the TCRdb table, and some are missing; sequencing was by immunoSEQ multiplex PCR. The sample shows 640,000 or so clones, more than 75% of them seen only once. The same sample was also used in a study of human thymus T cells. This second study says: Corrective surgery for congenital heart defects was being performed on the healthy Finnish infants who served as donors. Resected material from corrective heart surgery provided the thymus tissue analysed. In unrelated individuals, thymic repertoires overlapped highly, according to related research.

The chain couples TRBV4-2 to TRBJ2-1; 10 bases agree with TRBD1. The sample comprised thymocytes. This TCR came from a boy younger than two with a congenital heart defect. CDR3 sequence (DNA): TGTGCCAGCAGCCAAGAGGCGGACAGGGGGTGGTATGAGCAGTTCTTC. Amino acid sequence: CASSQEADRGWYEQFF.